This T cell receptor beta chain stems from a study of Ad26.COV2.S vaccination and SARS-CoV-2 variants. The CDR3 has 12 amino acids. V was trimmed by 1 base and J by 7 bases, leaving 5 bases between them. Germline CDR1 SGHDT, CDR2 YYEEEE. Treatment specified: around 19 received Ad26.COV2.S at low or high dose, single or two shots; roughly 5 received placebo; per-sample allocation not given. Samples analyzed were those drawn on day 63 after the first vaccine or placebo injection. The assay was immunoSEQ multiplex PCR, and TCRdb's table has in-frame clones only and misses some. The data contain 300,000 to 350,000 clones, approximately 90% of them singletons.

This clonotype originated in a person aged 18-60 years who received the Ad26.COV2.S COVID-19 vaccine or a placebo. The sample here was peripheral blood, taken in a trial of Ad26.COV2.S vaccine versus placebo. This chain links TRBV5-6 with TRBJ1-4; D uncertain. The CDR3, as DNA: TGTGCCAGCAGCTTGTACGGTGAAAAACTGTTTTTT. Encoded protein: CASSLYGEKLFF.